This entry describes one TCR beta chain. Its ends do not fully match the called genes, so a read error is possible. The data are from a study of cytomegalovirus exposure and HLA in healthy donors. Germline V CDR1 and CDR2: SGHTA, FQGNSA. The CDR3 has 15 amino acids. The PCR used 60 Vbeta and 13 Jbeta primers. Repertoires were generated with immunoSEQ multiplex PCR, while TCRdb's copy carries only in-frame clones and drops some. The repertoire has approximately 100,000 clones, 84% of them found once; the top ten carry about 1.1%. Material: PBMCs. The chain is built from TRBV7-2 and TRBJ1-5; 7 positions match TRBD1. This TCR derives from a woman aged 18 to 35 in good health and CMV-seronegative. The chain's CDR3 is CASSLDGRGDQPRHF. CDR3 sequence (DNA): TGTGCCAGCAGCTTAGACGGCAGGGGGGATCAGCCCCGGCATTTT.